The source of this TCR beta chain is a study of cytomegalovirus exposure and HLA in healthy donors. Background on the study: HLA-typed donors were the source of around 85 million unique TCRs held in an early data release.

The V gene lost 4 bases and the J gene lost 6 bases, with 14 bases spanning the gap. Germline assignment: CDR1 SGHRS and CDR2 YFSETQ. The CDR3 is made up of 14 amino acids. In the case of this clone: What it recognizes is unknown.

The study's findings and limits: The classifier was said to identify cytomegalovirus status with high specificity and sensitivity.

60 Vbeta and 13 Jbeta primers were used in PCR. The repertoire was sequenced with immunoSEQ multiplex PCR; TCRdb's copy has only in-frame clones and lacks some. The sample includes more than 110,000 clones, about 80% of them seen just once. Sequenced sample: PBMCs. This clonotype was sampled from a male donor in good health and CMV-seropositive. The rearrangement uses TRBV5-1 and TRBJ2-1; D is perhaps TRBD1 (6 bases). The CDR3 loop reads CASSPTGLPNEQFF. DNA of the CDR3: TGCGCCAGCAGCCCGACAGGCCTGCCCAATGAGCAGTTCTTC. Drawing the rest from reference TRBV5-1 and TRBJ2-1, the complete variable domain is KAGVTQTPRYLIKTRGQQVTLSCSPISGHRSVSWYQQTPGQGLQFLFEYFSETQRNKGNFPGRFSGRQFSNSRSEMNVSTLELGDSALYLCASSPTGLPNEQFFGPGTRLTVL.